This T cell receptor (beta chain) originates from a study of blood T cell repertoires in COVID-19. The CDR3 contains 15 residues. V shed 5 bases and J 4 bases; nucleotides not matched to a gene: 7. Germline CDR1 SGHAT, CDR2 FQNNGV. TCRdb keeps only in-frame clones here, not all; method: immunoSEQ multiplex PCR. This table holds around 160,000 clones, roughly 90% found once. This TCR came from a man between 60 and 75 years old with active or convalescent COVID-19. This rearrangement joins TRBV11-2 to TRBJ2-3; the match to TRBD2 covers 9 bases. Specimen: peripheral blood. The CDR3 sequence: CASSTVAGGPDTQYF. DNA of the CDR3: TGTGCCAGCAGCACAGTGGCGGGGGGGCCAGATACGCAGTATTTT.